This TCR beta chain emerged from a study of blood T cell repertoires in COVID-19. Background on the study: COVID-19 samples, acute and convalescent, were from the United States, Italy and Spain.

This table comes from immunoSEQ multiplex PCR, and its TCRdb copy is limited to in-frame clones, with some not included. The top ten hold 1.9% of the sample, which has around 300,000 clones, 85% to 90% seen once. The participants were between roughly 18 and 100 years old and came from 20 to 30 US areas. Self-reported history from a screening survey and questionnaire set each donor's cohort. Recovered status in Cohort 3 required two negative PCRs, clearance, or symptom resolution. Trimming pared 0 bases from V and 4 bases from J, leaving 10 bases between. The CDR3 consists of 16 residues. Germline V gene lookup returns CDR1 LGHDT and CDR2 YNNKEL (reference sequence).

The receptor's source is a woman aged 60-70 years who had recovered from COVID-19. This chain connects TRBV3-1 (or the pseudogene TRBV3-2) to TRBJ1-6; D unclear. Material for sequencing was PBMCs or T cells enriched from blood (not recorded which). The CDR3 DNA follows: TGTGCCAGCAGCCAAGAAACGGCAGGTTATAATTCACCCCTCCACTTT. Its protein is CASSQETAGYNSPLHF.